The present entry profiles one TCR beta chain with its context. Its antigen is not identified. This specimen belongs to a study of T cells after posttransplantation cyclophosphamide. General observations from the study: After PTCy, TRB diversity resembled that of CNI/methotrexate controls. Skin or GI-infiltrating T cells shared few TRB sequences with blood.

Peripheral blood was collected from the related graft donor on the marrow donation day. Cells defined as naive were viable CD3+CD4+ or CD3+CD8+ and CCR7+CD45RA+CD45RO-CD95-CD27+CD28+. CDR1 is SGHKS and CDR2 is YYEKEE in the germline V gene (reference sequence). This CDR3 is built from 12 residues. The germline V and J ends were trimmed by 4 bases and 5 bases, with 7 bases remaining between them. The assay was immunoSEQ multiplex PCR, and TCRdb's table has in-frame clones only and misses some. The data show around 3,500 clones, 95% seen once. The rearrangement joins TRBV5-5 to TRBJ1-5, with D hard to call. The specimen was naive CD8+ T cells sorted from PBMCs. The clonotype originates from a woman aged 45-65 years in good health and a related stem cell transplant donor. The CDR3 DNA follows: TGTGCCAGCAGCCCCGGGGATCAGCCCCAGCATTTT. This translates into CASSPGDQPQHF.